The 7 T cell receptor beta chains below come from one sample, sequenced in a study of blood T cells in healthy people across ages (dated by TCRdb to between 2014 and 2017). Library preparation used 5' RACE. Sequencing was carried out with an Illumina HiSeq 2500. A second PCR of about 7 to 12 cycles was performed with a sample-barcoded 5' primer and a J-beta primer mix. TCRdb reran the public reads through fastp at Q25 and MiXCR, keeping productive beta chains. Each CDR3 protein gets just one entry, which takes the most common genes and DNA from the rows behind it. This sample has about 900,000 distinct CDR3 sequences in its table, and about 48% of those were observed once. The top ten hold around 15% of the sample. The sequenced sample was blood. The source is a man aged 30-40 years in good health.

CDR3 in DNA: TGTGCCAGCAGTATAGGGGACAGCTTCGTCTACGAGCAGTACTTC. Encoded protein: CASSIGDSFVYEQYF. This chain connects TRBV12-3 or TRBV12-4 to TRBJ2-5; 7 positions agree with TRBD1. With the DNA end fitting TRBJ2-7 better, the J assignment may be wrong. CDR3 length equals 15 residues.

This sequence joins TRBV7-8 and TRBJ2-5; 7 positions match TRBD1. The J call may not be correct, given that the DNA end is closer to TRBJ2-7. CDR3 length: 14 residues. Germline loops: CDR1 SGHVS, CDR2 FQNEAQ. The CDR3 bases are TGTGCCAGCAGCGGAAGGGGCAGGGGGAACGAGCAGTACTTC. Translation: CASSGRGRGNEQYF.

This chain links TRBV6-5 with TRBJ1-4, with TRBD1 matching over 7 bases. The length of the CDR3 is 16 residues. V dropped 4 bases and J dropped 11; count of bases not matched to a gene: 16. CDR1 MNHEY and CDR2 SVGAGI come from the germline V gene. The CDR3 loop is CASSCSAQGYNLKLFF. CDR3 nucleotide sequence: TGTGCCAGCAGTTGCTCGGCACAGGGGTATAATTTGAAACTGTTTTTT.

The rearrangement links TRBV6-1 to TRBJ2-2, with TRBD1 identical over 7 bases. There are 12 residues in the CDR3. Trimming cost V 6 bases and J 10 bases; bases outside gene matches: 5. Per germline, CDR1 MNHNS and CDR2 SASEGT. The CDR3 DNA is TGTGCCAGCAGGGGACAGAAAGAGGAGCTGTTTTTT. This codes for CASRGQKEELFF.

V gene TRBV6-2 or TRBV6-3 combines with J gene TRBJ1-2; the D gene is possibly TRBD1 (6 bases). Germline V gene sequence: CDR1 MNHEY, CDR2 SVGEGT. There are 14 residues in the CDR3. V shed 5 bases and J shed 8 bases, with 18 bases lying between them. DNA of the CDR3: TGTGCCAGCAGTACCGGGCCAGGGGCAGGGGGCTACACCTTC. Residues: CASSTGPGAGGYTF.

About this clonotype: The junction differs from germline at one of its ends, possibly a read error. This chain uses TRBV20-1 with TRBJ1-5; 9 nucleotides agree with TRBD1. CDR3 size: 17 residues. The germline V gene has CDR1 DFQATT and CDR2 SNEGSKA (reference sequence). Here the CDR3 reads CSARDWDRADSSQPQHF. CDR3 bases: TGCAGTGCTAGAGATTGGGACAGGGCCGATAGCAGTCAGCCCCAGCATTTT.

V and J are TRBV4-1 and TRBJ2-5, with 10 positions matching TRBD1. The CDR3 loop spans 16 amino acids. Germline assignment: CDR1 MGHRA and CDR2 YSYEKL. The ends lost 5 bases at V and 4 bases at J; junction bases unmatched: 10. The DNA for the CDR3 is TGCGCCAGCAGCGAACTGGGGACAGGGGTCGGAGAGACCCAGTACTTC. It yields the protein CASSELGTGVGETQYF.